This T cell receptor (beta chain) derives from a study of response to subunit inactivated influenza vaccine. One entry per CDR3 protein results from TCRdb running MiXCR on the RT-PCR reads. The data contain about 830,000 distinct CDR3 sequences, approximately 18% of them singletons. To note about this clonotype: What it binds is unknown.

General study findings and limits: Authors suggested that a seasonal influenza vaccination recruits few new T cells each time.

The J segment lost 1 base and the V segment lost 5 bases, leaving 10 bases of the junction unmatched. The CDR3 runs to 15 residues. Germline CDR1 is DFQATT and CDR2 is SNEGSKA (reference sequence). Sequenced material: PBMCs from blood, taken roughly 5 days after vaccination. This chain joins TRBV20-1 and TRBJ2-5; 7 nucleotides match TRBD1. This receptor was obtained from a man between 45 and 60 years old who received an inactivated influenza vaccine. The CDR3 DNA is TGCAGTGCTCCAACGCTGACAGGGTCCCAAGAGACCCAGTACTTC. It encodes CSAPTLTGSQETQYF.